This T cell receptor (beta chain) was profiled in a study of blood T cell repertoires in COVID-19. Overall study: Sources were T cells, B-cell-depleted T cells, or PBMCs; the material itself was cDNA or gDNA.

In its sample, this clone was seen once. This CDR3 region has 13 residues. Germline V CDR1 and CDR2: SGHNT, YYREEE (reference sequence). V was shortened by 0 bases and J by 5 bases, with 8 bases between the two germline ends. Seattle cases were enrolled at active infection and followed longitudinally. As originally analysed: From reference gene primer amplification, estimates of nucleated cell counts were derived. Profiling relied on immunoSEQ multiplex PCR, and the TCRdb table lists in-frame clones only, not all of them. V and J calls and clone size follow that table, whereas D and trimming were derived from the DNA. The data contain 35,000 to 45,000 clones, approximately 92% of them seen just once; the ten biggest clones take up about 0.4%.

Source material: peripheral blood. The chain joins TRBV5-4 to TRBJ2-5; D is possibly TRBD2 (5 bases). This TCR derives from a man aged 50-59 years with COVID-19, enrolled during active disease. CDR3 amino acids: CASSLDGKETQYF. The CDR3 DNA follows: TGTGCCAGCAGCTTGGACGGGAAGGAGACCCAGTACTTC.